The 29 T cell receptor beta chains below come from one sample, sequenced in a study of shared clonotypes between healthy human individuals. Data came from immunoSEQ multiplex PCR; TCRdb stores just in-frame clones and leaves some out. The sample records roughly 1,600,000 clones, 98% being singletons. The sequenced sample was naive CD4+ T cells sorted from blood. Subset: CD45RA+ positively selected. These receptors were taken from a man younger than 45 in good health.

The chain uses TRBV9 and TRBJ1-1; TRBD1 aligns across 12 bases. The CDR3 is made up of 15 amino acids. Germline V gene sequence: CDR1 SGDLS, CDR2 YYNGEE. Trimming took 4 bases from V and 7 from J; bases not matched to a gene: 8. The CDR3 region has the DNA TGTGCCAGCAGCCTCGGGACAGGGGGCGCGGTTGAAGCTTTCTTT. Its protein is CASSLGTGGAVEAFF.

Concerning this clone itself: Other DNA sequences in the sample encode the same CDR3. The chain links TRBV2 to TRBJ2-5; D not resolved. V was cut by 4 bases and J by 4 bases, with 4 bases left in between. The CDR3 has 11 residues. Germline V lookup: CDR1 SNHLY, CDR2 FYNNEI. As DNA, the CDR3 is TGTGCCAGCAGTGTCCGAGAGACCCAGTACTTC. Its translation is CASSVRETQYF.

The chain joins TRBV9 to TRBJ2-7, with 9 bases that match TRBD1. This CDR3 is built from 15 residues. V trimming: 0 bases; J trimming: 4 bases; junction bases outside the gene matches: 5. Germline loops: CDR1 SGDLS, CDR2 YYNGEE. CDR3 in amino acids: CASSVGHRGPYEQYF. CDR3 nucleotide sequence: TGTGCCAGCAGCGTAGGGCACAGGGGGCCGTACGAGCAGTACTTC.

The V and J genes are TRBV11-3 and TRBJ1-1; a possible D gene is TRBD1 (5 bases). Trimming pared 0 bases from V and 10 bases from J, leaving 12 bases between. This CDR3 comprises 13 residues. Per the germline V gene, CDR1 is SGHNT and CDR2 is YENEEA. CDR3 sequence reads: CASSLDREGRAFF. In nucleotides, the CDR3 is TGTGCCAGCAGCTTAGACAGGGAAGGTAGAGCTTTCTTT.

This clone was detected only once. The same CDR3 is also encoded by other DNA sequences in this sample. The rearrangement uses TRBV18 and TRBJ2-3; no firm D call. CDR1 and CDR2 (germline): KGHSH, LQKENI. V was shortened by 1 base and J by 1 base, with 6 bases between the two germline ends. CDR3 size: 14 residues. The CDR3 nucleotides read TGTGCCAGCTCACCACTAAGCGGCACAGATACGCAGTATTTT. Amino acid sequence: CASSPLSGTDTQYF.

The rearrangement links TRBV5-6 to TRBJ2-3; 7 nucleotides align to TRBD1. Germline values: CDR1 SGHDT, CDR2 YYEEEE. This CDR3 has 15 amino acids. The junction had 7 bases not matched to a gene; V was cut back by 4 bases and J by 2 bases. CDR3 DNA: TGTGCCAGCAGCCTGGGACAGAGTCACACAGATACGCAGTATTTT. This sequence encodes CASSLGQSHTDTQYF.

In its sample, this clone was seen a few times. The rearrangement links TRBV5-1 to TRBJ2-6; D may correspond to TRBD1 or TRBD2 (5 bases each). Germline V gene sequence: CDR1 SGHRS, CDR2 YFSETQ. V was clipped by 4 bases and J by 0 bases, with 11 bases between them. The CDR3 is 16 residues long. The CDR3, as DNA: TGCGCCAGCAGCCCGGGACGTATCTCTGGGGCCAACGTCCTGACTTTC. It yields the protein CASSPGRISGANVLTF.

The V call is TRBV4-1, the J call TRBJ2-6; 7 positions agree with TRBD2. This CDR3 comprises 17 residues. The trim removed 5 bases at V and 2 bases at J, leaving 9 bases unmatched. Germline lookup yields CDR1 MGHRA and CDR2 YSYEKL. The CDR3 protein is CASSKRDGGTGANVLTF. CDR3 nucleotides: TGCGCCAGCAGCAAGCGGGACGGTGGGACTGGGGCCAACGTCCTGACTTTC.

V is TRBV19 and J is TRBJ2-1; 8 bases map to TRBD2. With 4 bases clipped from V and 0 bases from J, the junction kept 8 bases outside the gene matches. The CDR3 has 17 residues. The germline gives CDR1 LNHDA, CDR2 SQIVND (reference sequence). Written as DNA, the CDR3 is TGTGCCAGTAGTAGAAATAGCGGGATCGGCTCCTACAATGAGCAGTTCTTC. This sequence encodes CASSRNSGIGSYNEQFF.

CDR3 DNA sequence: TGTGCCAGCAGCCAACGGGGCTCCGGAAACACCATATATTTT. This translates into CASSQRGSGNTIYF. The rearrangement joins TRBV7-4 to TRBJ1-3, with D possibly being TRBD1 (5 bases). The CDR3 is 14 residues long. Germline CDR1 is SGHVT and CDR2 is SQSDAQ. The V gene lost 5 bases and the J gene lost 4 bases, with 12 bases spanning the gap.

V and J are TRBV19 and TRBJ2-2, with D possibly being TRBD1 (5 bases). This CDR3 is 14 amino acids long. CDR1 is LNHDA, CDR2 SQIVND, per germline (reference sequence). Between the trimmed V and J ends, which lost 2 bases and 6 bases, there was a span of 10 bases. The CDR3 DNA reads TGTGCCAGTAGTATATTAGGGGCGGCCGGGGAGCTGTTTTTT. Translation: CASSILGAAGELFF.

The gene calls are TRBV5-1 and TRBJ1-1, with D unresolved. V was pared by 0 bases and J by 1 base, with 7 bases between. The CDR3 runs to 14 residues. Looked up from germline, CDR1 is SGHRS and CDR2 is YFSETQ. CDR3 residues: CASSLVSKNTEAFF. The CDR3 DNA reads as TGCGCCAGCAGCTTGGTGTCCAAGAACACTGAAGCTTTCTTT.

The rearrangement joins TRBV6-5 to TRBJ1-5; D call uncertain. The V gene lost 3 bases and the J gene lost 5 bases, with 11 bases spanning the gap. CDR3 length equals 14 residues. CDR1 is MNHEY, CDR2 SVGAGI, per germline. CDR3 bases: TGTGCCAGCAGTTATAACGGAGTTTATCAGCCCCAGCATTTT. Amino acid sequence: CASSYNGVYQPQHF.

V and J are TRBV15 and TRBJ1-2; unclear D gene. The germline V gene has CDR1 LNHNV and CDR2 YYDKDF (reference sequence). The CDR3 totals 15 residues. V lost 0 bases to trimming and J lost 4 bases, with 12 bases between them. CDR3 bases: TGTGCCACCAGCAGAGATAAGTTGGGGTTCTATGGCTACACCTTC. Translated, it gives CATSRDKLGFYGYTF.

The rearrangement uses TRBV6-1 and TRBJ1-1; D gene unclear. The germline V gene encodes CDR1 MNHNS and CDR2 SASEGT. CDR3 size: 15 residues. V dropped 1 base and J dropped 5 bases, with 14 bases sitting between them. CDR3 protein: CASSEVGGRVTEAFF. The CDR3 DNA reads TGTGCCAGCAGTGAAGTGGGAGGGAGGGTTACTGAAGCTTTCTTT.

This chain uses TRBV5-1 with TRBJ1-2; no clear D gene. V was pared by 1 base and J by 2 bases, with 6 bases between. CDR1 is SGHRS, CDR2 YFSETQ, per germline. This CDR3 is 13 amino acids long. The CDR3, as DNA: TGCGCCAGCAGCTTGACCGCGAACTATGGCTACACCTTC. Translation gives CASSLTANYGYTF.

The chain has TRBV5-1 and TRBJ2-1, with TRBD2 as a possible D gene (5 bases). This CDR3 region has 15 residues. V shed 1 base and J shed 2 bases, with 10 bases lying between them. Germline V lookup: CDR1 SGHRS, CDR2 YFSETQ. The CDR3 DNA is TGCGCCAGCAGCTTGAACGAACTAGCCTACAATGAGCAGTTCTTC. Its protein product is CASSLNELAYNEQFF.

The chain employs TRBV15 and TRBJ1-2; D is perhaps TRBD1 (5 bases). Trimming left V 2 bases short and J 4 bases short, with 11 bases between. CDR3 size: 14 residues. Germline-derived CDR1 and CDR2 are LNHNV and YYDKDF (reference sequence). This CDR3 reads CATSRPMGGYGYTF. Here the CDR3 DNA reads TGTGCCACCAGCAGACCGATGGGGGGCTATGGCTACACCTTC. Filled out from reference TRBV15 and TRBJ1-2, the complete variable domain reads DAMVIQNPRYQVTQFGKPVTLSCSQTLNHNVMYWYQQKSSQAPKLLFHYYDKDFNNEADTPDNFQSRRPNTSFCFLDIRSPGLGDTAMYLCATSRPMGGYGYTFGSGTRLTVV.

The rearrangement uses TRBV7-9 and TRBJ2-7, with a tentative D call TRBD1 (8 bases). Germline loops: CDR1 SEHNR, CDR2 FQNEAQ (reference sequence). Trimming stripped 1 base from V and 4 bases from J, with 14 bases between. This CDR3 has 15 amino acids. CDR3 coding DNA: TGTGCCAGCAGCTTAGGGACAGGGAGGGCGTACGAGCAGTACTTC. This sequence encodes CASSLGTGRAYEQYF.

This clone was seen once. In nucleotides, the CDR3 is TGCGCCAGCAGTCGGCCGGGTGAAAAACTGTTTTTT. Translating gives CASSRPGEKLFF. The V call is TRBV5-1, the J call TRBJ1-4; D is unresolved. V shed 5 bases and J shed 7 bases, with 9 bases lying between them. Germline CDR1 reads SGHRS; CDR2 reads YFSETQ. The CDR3 runs to 12 residues.

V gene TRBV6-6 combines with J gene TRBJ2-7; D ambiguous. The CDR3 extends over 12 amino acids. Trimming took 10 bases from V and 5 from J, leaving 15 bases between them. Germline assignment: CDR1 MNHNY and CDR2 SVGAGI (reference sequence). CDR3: CATAYGPNEQYF. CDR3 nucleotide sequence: TGTGCCACCGCGTACGGGCCTAACGAGCAGTACTTC.

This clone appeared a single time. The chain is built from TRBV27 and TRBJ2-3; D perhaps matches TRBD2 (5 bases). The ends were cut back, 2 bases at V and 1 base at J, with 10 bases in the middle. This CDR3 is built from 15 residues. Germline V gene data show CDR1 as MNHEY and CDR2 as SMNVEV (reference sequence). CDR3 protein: CASSLRGRRTDTQYF. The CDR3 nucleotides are TGTGCCAGCAGTTTACGAGGGCGTCGCACAGATACGCAGTATTTT.

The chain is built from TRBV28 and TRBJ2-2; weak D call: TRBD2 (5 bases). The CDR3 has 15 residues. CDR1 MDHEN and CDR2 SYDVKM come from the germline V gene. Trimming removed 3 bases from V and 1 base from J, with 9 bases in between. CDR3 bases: TGTGCCAGCAGTTTGCGAGGGTTGAACACCGGGGAGCTGTTTTTT. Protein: CASSLRGLNTGELFF.

The CDR3 here is CASSFDSRTDTQYF. The CDR3 coding sequence is TGTGCCAGCAGCTTTGACTCACGCACAGATACGCAGTATTTT. This sequence joins TRBV7-9 and TRBJ2-3; D remains unclear. Looked up from germline, CDR1 is SEHNR and CDR2 is FQNEAQ (reference sequence). Trimming took 3 bases from V and 1 from J, leaving 8 bases between them. The CDR3 runs 14 residues. The variable domain in full, completed from reference TRBV7-9 and TRBJ2-3, reads DTGVSQNPRHKITKRGQNVTFRCDPISEHNRLYWYRQTLGQGPEFLTYFQNEAQLEKSRLLSDRFSAERPKGSFSTLEIQRTEQGDSAMYLCASSFDSRTDTQYFGPGTRLTVL.

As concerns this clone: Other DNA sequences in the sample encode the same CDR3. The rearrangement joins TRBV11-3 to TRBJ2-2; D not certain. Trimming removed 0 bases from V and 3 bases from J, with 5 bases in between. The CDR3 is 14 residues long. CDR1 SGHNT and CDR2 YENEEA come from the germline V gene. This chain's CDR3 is CASSLDRDTGELFF. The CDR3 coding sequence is TGTGCCAGCAGCTTAGATCGGGACACCGGGGAGCTGTTTTTT.

The CDR3 loop reads CASSLSGTSGRTYEQYF. CDR3 bases: TGTGCCAGCAGCCTTAGCGGGACTAGCGGGAGGACCTACGAGCAGTACTTC. This rearrangement joins TRBV7-2 to TRBJ2-7; 15 positions match TRBD2. V lost 5 bases, J lost 2 bases, and 7 bases stayed unmatched. Germline CDR1 is SGHTA and CDR2 is FQGNSA. The CDR3 length is 17 residues.

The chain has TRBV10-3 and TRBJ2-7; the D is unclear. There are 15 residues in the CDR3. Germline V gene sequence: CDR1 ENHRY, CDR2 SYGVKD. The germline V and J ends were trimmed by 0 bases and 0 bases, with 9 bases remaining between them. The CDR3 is CAISESWIGSYEQYF. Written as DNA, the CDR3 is TGTGCCATCAGTGAGTCGTGGATAGGCTCCTACGAGCAGTACTTC.

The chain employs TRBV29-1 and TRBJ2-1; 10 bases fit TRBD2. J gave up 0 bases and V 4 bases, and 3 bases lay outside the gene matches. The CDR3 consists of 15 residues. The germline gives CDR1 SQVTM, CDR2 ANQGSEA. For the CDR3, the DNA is TGCAGCGTTGCGGCTAGCGGGAGCTCCTACAATGAGCAGTTCTTC. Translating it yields CSVAASGSSYNEQFF.

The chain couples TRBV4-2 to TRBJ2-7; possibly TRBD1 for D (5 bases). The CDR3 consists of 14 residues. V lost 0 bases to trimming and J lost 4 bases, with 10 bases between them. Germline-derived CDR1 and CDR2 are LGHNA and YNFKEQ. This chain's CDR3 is CASSQDFQGYEQYF. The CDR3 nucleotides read TGTGCCAGCAGCCAAGATTTTCAGGGTTACGAGCAGTACTTC.